These 22 T cell receptor beta chains share one sample of origin, sequenced in a study of T-cell memory formation after mild COVID-19. TCRdb redid the calling of the 5' RACE reads with MiXCR, one entry per CDR3 protein. The sample has some 120,000 distinct CDR3 sequences, over 15% seen once. Sequenced: PBMCs or a T cell subset sorted from them (not recorded which). These receptors originate from a man between 18 and 29 years old who had mild COVID-19 (a few samples of this study predate the infection). Cell type and time point are not known.

The chain uses TRBV9 and TRBJ1-6; no clear D. The germline V gene has CDR1 SGDLS and CDR2 YYNGEE. The CDR3 totals 17 residues. V lost 0 bases, J lost 0 bases, and 10 bases lay in between. The CDR3 DNA sequence: TGTGCCAGCAGCGTAGTAGGGTCAAGCTCCTATAATTCACCCCTCCACTTT. Its protein product is CASSVVGSSSYNSPLHF.

The chain uses TRBV28 and TRBJ2-7; D ambiguous. Trimming took off 5 bases at V and 0 bases at J, with 11 bases between the two ends. The CDR3 consists of 14 residues. Germline V gives CDR1 MDHEN, CDR2 SYDVKM. The CDR3 sequence is CASSADRLSYEQYV. The CDR3 nucleotides are TGTGCCAGCAGTGCGGACCGGCTCTCCTACGAGCAGTACGTC.

The rearrangement joins TRBV6-2 or TRBV6-3 to TRBJ2-7; maybe TRBD1 (6 bases). Per the germline V gene, CDR1 is MNHEY and CDR2 is SVGEGT. V lost 7 bases to trimming and J lost 0 bases, with 10 bases between them. The CDR3 is 13 residues long. The CDR3 protein is CASTDRSSYEQYV. CDR3 bases: TGTGCCAGCACCGACAGGAGCTCCTACGAGCAGTACGTC.

This chain uses TRBV7-2 with TRBJ2-3; D not resolved. V was cut by 2 bases and J by 0 bases, with 6 bases left in between. The CDR3 is 14 residues long. Germline CDR1 is SGHTA and CDR2 is FQGNSA. CDR3 sequence reads: CASSLRKSTDTQYF. As DNA, the CDR3 is TGTGCCAGCAGCTTACGGAAAAGCACAGATACGCAGTATTTT.

The sample holds many counts of this clonotype. The CDR3 nucleotides are TGCGCCAGCACCGTTATAGGGGGATCGACAGATACGCAGTATTTT. Translated, it gives CASTVIGGSTDTQYF. This rearrangement joins TRBV5-1 to TRBJ2-3; D might be TRBD1 (6 bases). V lost 6 bases to trimming and J lost 3 bases, with 17 bases between them. The CDR3 extends over 15 amino acids. The V gene's germline CDR1 is SGHRS and CDR2 YFSETQ. The entire variable domain, with the rest obtained from reference TRBV5-1 and TRBJ2-3, is as follows: KAGVTQTPRYLIKTRGQQVTLSCSPISGHRSVSWYQQTPGQGLQFLFEYFSETQRNKGNFPGRFSGRQFSNSRSEMNVSTLELGDSALYLCASTVIGGSTDTQYFGPGTRLTVL.

This clonotype was observed a handful of times. The rearrangement links TRBV4-1 to TRBJ2-7; 11 bases are a match to TRBD1. The trim removed 1 base at V and 5 bases at J, leaving 1 base unmatched. Germline V gene sequence: CDR1 MGHRA, CDR2 YSYEKL. This CDR3 contains 14 residues. This chain's CDR3 is CASSQGTGGHEQYF. The CDR3 nucleotides are TGCGCCAGCAGCCAAGGGACAGGGGGCCACGAGCAGTACTTC.

Only a few counts were recorded for this clonotype. The chain is built from TRBV7-2 and TRBJ2-1; 8 bases are shared with TRBD2. The CDR3 consists of 15 residues. Trimming took 6 bases from V and 6 from J; bases not matched to a gene: 10. CDR1 is SGHTA and CDR2 is FQGNSA in the germline V gene. Here the CDR3 reads CASSYYTGTSNEQFF. CDR3 nucleotides: TGTGCCAGCAGTTATTACACCGGGACTAGCAATGAGCAGTTCTTC.

This chain uses TRBV10-3 with TRBJ2-5; D possibly corresponds to TRBD2 (6 bases). V lost 10 bases to trimming and J lost 2 bases, with 14 bases between them. Germline CDR1 ENHRY, CDR2 SYGVKD. The length of the CDR3 is 13 residues. Here the CDR3 reads CATTGDPQETQYF. The CDR3 DNA follows: TGTGCCACCACGGGGGACCCTCAAGAGACCCAGTACTTC.

There are many counts of this clonotype. The chain carries TRBV7-8 and TRBJ2-7, with D perhaps matching TRBD1 (5 bases). Trimming cost V 4 bases and J 3 bases, with 13 bases left between them. The V gene's germline CDR1 is SGHVS and CDR2 FQNEAQ. The CDR3 runs to 14 residues. CDR3 coding DNA: TGTGCCAGCAGCTCTCGGACAAGTAGCTACGAGCAGTACGTC. Its protein is CASSSRTSSYEQYV.

The chain recombines TRBV20-1 with TRBJ2-5; D tentatively fits TRBD1 or TRBD2 (5 bases each). This CDR3 is 13 amino acids long. Looked up from germline, CDR1 is DFQATT and CDR2 is SNEGSKA (reference sequence). The DNA of the CDR3 is TGCTCTCCGGGACCCAGGGCGGGAGAGACCCAGTACTTC. This gives the protein CSPGPRAGETQYF.

The rearrangement uses TRBV4-3 and TRBJ1-1; D ambiguous. Trimming stripped 0 bases from V and 5 bases from J, with 16 bases between. Germline V gene sequence: CDR1 LGHNA, CDR2 YSLEER. The CDR3 spans 16 residues. The CDR3 DNA reads as TGCGCCAGCAGCCAAGAGCTCCGAGGGAGGGAAACTGAAGCTTTCTTT. Residues: CASSQELRGRETEAFF.

J is TRBJ2-5 and V is TRBV12-3 or TRBV12-4; D remains ambiguous. This CDR3 region has 12 residues. The germline V and J ends were trimmed by 3 bases and 5 bases, with 7 bases remaining between them. The CDR3 loop reads CASSFATETQYF. The CDR3 DNA sequence: TGTGCCAGCAGTTTCGCCACTGAGACCCAGTACTTC.

The chain carries TRBV6-2 or TRBV6-3 and TRBJ1-5; D remains ambiguous. The V gene's germline CDR1 is MNHEY and CDR2 SVGEGT. This CDR3 is 14 amino acids long. Trimming shortened V by 5 bases and J by 3 bases, and 11 bases separated the two germline ends. The CDR3 region has the DNA TGTGCCAGCAGTCCTGACACCTACAATCAGCCCCAGCATTTT. It translates to CASSPDTYNQPQHF.

This clonotype has more than one count but fewer than ten. The genes are TRBV10-3 and TRBJ2-7; 9 positions match TRBD1. CDR1 and CDR2 (germline): ENHRY, SYGVKD. J gave up 3 bases and V 5 bases, and 11 bases lay outside the gene matches. The CDR3 loop spans 16 amino acids. The DNA of the CDR3 is TGTGCCATCAGTACGCGGGGACAGGGAGTAAGCTACGAGCAGTACTTC. The encoded protein is CAISTRGQGVSYEQYF.

J is TRBJ2-5 and V is TRBV4-3; the D is unclear. This CDR3 contains 13 residues. From germline, CDR1 is LGHNA and CDR2 YSLEER. Between the trimmed V and J ends, which lost 0 bases and 5 bases, there was a span of 7 bases. CDR3 nucleotides: TGCGCCAGCAGCCAAGAGGGGTGGGAGACCCAGTACTTC. Its protein product is CASSQEGWETQYF.

This clonotype was counted a few times. The J gene is TRBJ2-5, the V gene TRBV5-1, with 9 bases lining up with TRBD1. CDR1 is SGHRS and CDR2 is YFSETQ in the germline V gene. The junction had 3 bases not matched to a gene; V was cut back by 7 bases and J by 2 bases. This CDR3 spans 13 amino acids. The CDR3 nucleotides read TGCGCCAGCTCGGGACAGGGACAAGAGACCCAGTACTTC. Translated: CASSGQGQETQYF. Full variable domain (remainder filled in from reference TRBV5-1 and TRBJ2-5): KAGVTQTPRYLIKTRGQQVTLSCSPISGHRSVSWYQQTPGQGLQFLFEYFSETQRNKGNFPGRFSGRQFSNSRSEMNVSTLELGDSALYLCASSGQGQETQYFGPGTRLLVL.

This clonotype was counted a few times. The chain recombines TRBV5-1 with TRBJ1-3; D is unclear. The length of the CDR3 is 16 residues. Trimming cost V 2 bases and J 0 bases, with 12 bases left between them. Germline lookup yields CDR1 SGHRS and CDR2 YFSETQ. The CDR3 spells CASSFEFLSSGNTIYF. The CDR3 DNA follows: TGCGCCAGCAGCTTTGAGTTTTTGAGCTCTGGAAACACCATATATTTT.

V gene TRBV6-5 combines with J gene TRBJ2-3, with 11 bases fitting TRBD1. CDR1 and CDR2 (germline): MNHEY, SVGAGI. The CDR3 loop spans 16 amino acids. Germline trimming cut 7 bases from V and 2 bases from J; bases unmatched to any gene: 8. This CDR3 is CASTPTDRGPTDTQYF. DNA of the CDR3: TGTGCCAGCACCCCGACGGACAGGGGGCCCACAGATACGCAGTATTTT.

This clonotype was seen more than once but under ten times. The chain couples TRBV27 to TRBJ2-2; 7 bases fit TRBD1. The CDR3 contains 15 residues. The germline gives CDR1 MNHEY, CDR2 SMNVEV (reference sequence). J lost 4 bases, V lost 6 bases, and 8 bases had no gene match. This chain's CDR3 is CASRPPGTATGELFF. Here the CDR3 DNA reads TGTGCCAGCAGACCCCCCGGGACAGCCACCGGGGAGCTGTTTTTT.

The chain uses TRBV7-2 and TRBJ1-2, with D perhaps matching TRBD1 (5 bases). The V end lost 5 bases, the J end lost 6 bases, and 13 bases lay between the germline ends. The CDR3 extends over 13 amino acids. Germline lookup yields CDR1 SGHTA and CDR2 FQGNSA. This CDR3 reads CASSRGRRNGYTF. The CDR3 region has the DNA TGTGCCAGCAGCAGGGGACGGAGGAATGGCTACACCTTC.

The V and J genes are TRBV5-1 and TRBJ1-2; a possible D gene is TRBD1 (6 bases). The germline V gene encodes CDR1 SGHRS and CDR2 YFSETQ. Trimming left V 0 bases short and J 2 bases short, with 8 bases between. This CDR3 spans 14 amino acids. The CDR3 sequence: CASSLGDRNYGYTF. The CDR3 DNA sequence: TGCGCCAGCAGCTTGGGTGACAGGAACTATGGCTACACCTTC.

This clonotype appeared a few times. The chain uses TRBV7-9 and TRBJ1-6, with D hard to call. V was trimmed by 4 bases and J by 5 bases, leaving 15 bases between them. The length of the CDR3 is 16 residues. CDR1 is SEHNR, CDR2 FQNEAQ, per germline (reference sequence). The CDR3: CASSSLAGEHNSPLHF. DNA for the CDR3: TGTGCCAGCAGCTCCTTAGCCGGGGAACATAATTCACCCCTCCACTTT.